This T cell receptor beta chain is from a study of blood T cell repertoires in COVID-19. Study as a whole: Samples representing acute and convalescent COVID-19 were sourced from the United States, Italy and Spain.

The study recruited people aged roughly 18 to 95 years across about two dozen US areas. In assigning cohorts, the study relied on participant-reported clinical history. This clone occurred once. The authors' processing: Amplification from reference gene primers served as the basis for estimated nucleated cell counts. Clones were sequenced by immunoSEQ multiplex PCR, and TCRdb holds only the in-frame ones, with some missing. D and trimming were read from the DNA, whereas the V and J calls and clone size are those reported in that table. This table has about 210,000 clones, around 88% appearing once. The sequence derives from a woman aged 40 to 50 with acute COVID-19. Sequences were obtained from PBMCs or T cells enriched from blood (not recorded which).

The CDR3 loop is CATSRDRRREEKLFF. CDR3 DNA sequence: TGTGCCACCAGCAGAGATCGCAGGCGCGAGGAAAAACTGTTTTTT. The chain couples TRBV15 to TRBJ1-4; D gene unclear. V lost 0 bases and J lost 8, with 13 bases in between. Germline lookup yields CDR1 LNHNV and CDR2 YYDKDF (reference sequence). The CDR3 loop spans 15 amino acids. The variable domain in full, completed from reference TRBV15 and TRBJ1-4, reads DAMVIQNPRYQVTQFGKPVTLSCSQTLNHNVMYWYQQKSSQAPKLLFHYYDKDFNNEADTPDNFQSRRPNTSFCFLDIRSPGLGDTAMYLCATSRDRRREEKLFFGSGTQLSVL.